A single sample is the source of the 19 T cell receptor beta chains below, sequenced in a study of cytotoxic CD8 clonotypes in ibrutinib-treated CLL. Data came from immunoSEQ multiplex PCR; TCRdb stores just in-frame clones and leaves some out. The table lists approximately 330,000 clones, around four fifths of them singletons, with more than 6% in the top ten. This sample comprised PBMCs, obtained before ibrutinib treatment. These receptors were obtained from a human donor with chronic lymphocytic leukemia.

The chain uses TRBV2 and TRBJ2-1; D possibly corresponds to TRBD1 (6 bases). The germline V gene encodes CDR1 SNHLY and CDR2 FYNNEI. Trimming took 6 bases from V and 2 from J, leaving 14 bases between them. This CDR3 has 15 residues. CDR3 nucleotides: TGTGCCAGCAGCAAACCGGGACAACCCTACAATGAGCAGTTCTTC. Residues: CASSKPGQPYNEQFF.

The rearrangement joins TRBV15 to TRBJ2-3, with TRBD2 identical over 9 bases. The V gene's germline CDR1 is LNHNV and CDR2 YYDKDF (reference sequence). V was clipped by 1 base and J by 2 bases; unmatched bases: 7. The CDR3 is made up of 17 amino acids. The CDR3 loop is CATSRGGTSSYTDTQYF. The CDR3, as DNA: TGTGCCACCAGCAGAGGTGGGACTAGCTCTTACACAGATACGCAGTATTTT.

This sequence joins TRBV23-1 and TRBJ2-3, with 8 positions matching TRBD1. TRBV23-1 is designated an ORF whose function remains uncertain. The CDR3 is 18 amino acids. V lost 1 base and J lost 1; bases outside the gene matches: 10. CDR3 coding DNA: TGCGCCAGCAGTCAATTGGGCAGGGGGCGGGATCGCACAGATACGCAGTATTTT. This encodes CASSQLGRGRDRTDTQYF.

The gene calls are TRBV5-4 and TRBJ1-1; perhaps TRBD1 as D (6 bases). The V end lost 2 bases, the J end lost 6 bases, and 17 bases lay between the germline ends. Germline V gene lookup returns CDR1 SGHNT and CDR2 YYREEE (reference sequence). This CDR3 comprises 15 residues. CDR3 DNA sequence: TGTGCCAGCAGCTTAGGTAGGGGGGCTTGGGCTGAAGCTTTCTTT. It encodes CASSLGRGAWAEAFF. The whole variable domain, remainder taken from reference TRBV5-4 and TRBJ1-1, is ETGVTQSPTHLIKTRGQQVTLRCSSQSGHNTVSWYQQALGQGPQFIFQYYREEENGRGNFPPRFSGLQFPNYSSELNVNALELDDSALYLCASSLGRGAWAEAFFGQGTRLTVV.

The CDR3 nucleotides are TGTGCCAGCACCCGGACGGGCACCTACGAGCAGTACTTC. Protein sequence: CASTRTGTYEQYF. The V call is TRBV6-5, the J call TRBJ2-7; D is unresolved. Trimming took off 7 bases at V and 2 bases at J, with 12 bases between the two ends. Germline assignment: CDR1 MNHEY and CDR2 SVGAGI. This CDR3 region has 13 residues.

The V call is TRBV6-5, the J call TRBJ2-1; no firm D call. Trimming took 3 bases from V and 7 from J, leaving 7 bases between them. This CDR3 is 12 amino acids long. Germline values: CDR1 MNHEY, CDR2 SVGAGI. The CDR3 nucleotides read TGTGCCAGCAGTTATAACACAAATGAGCAGTTCTTC. Protein product: CASSYNTNEQFF.

The rearrangement uses TRBV5-4 and TRBJ1-1, with 7 nucleotides matching TRBD1. Trimming cost V 0 bases and J 4 bases; bases outside gene matches: 6. The germline V gene encodes CDR1 SGHNT and CDR2 YYREEE (reference sequence). The CDR3 spans 15 residues. CDR3 loop: CASSLANPGGTEAFF. For the CDR3, the DNA is TGTGCCAGCAGCTTGGCCAATCCAGGGGGCACTGAAGCTTTCTTT.

This chain uses TRBV6-4 with TRBJ1-2, with 10 bases lining up with TRBD1. The CDR3 has 15 amino acids. Trimming cost V 3 bases and J 7 bases; bases outside gene matches: 8. The germline gives CDR1 MRHNA, CDR2 SNTAGT. The CDR3 nucleotides read TGTGCCAGCAGTGATGTTCCGGGACAGGGGTCTGGCTACACCTTC. Translated: CASSDVPGQGSGYTF.

V gene TRBV4-3 combines with J gene TRBJ1-2; D unclear. The CDR3 consists of 14 residues. The germline V and J ends were trimmed by 0 bases and 2 bases, with 7 bases remaining between them. The V gene's germline CDR1 is LGHNA and CDR2 YSLEER. Written as DNA, the CDR3 is TGCGCCAGCAGCCAAGATCAGAGAAACTATGGCTACACCTTC. It codes for CASSQDQRNYGYTF.

The table lists this clone with a few counts. The chain joins TRBV15 to TRBJ1-4; perhaps TRBD1 as D (5 bases). Germline CDR1 and CDR2: LNHNV and YYDKDF (reference sequence). The CDR3 runs 14 residues. Trimming removed 5 bases at V and 5 bases at J, with 12 bases between. The CDR3 reads CATSRGWENEKLFF. CDR3 DNA sequence: TGTGCCACCAGCCGGGGGTGGGAGAATGAAAAACTGTTTTTT.

The chain joins TRBV11-3 to TRBJ2-2; tentative D call: TRBD1 (6 bases). Germline assignment: CDR1 SGHNT and CDR2 YENEEA. This CDR3 has 13 amino acids. The V end lost 6 bases, the J end lost 6 bases, and 11 bases lay between the germline ends. DNA of the CDR3: TGTGCCAGCAGTATACAGGGAGCCGGGGAGCTGTTTTTT. It codes for CASSIQGAGELFF.

This clone has more than one count but fewer than ten. This rearrangement joins TRBV29-1 to TRBJ2-7; the D call may be TRBD1 or TRBD2 (5 bases each). The CDR3 is made up of 12 amino acids. The ends were cut back, 2 bases at V and 9 bases at J, with 14 bases in the middle. CDR1 and CDR2 from the germline V gene are SQVTM and ANQGSEA. CDR3 loop: CSVENQGRVQYF. The CDR3 nucleotides are TGCAGCGTTGAAAATCAGGGACGGGTGCAGTACTTC.

The chain employs TRBV19 and TRBJ2-7; the match to TRBD1 covers 11 bases. J gave up 3 bases and V 4 bases, and 8 bases lay outside the gene matches. The CDR3 spans 16 residues. The germline V gene has CDR1 LNHDA and CDR2 SQIVND (reference sequence). CDR3 residues: CASSNQRTGGGYEQYF. CDR3 nucleotide sequence: TGTGCCAGTAGTAATCAACGGACAGGGGGCGGCTACGAGCAGTACTTC.

The chain recombines TRBV30 with TRBJ2-7; 9 nucleotides match TRBD1. CDR3 length equals 15 residues. CDR1 is GTSNPN and CDR2 is SVGIG in the germline V gene (reference sequence). V lost 2 bases and J lost 6; bases outside the gene matches: 11. The CDR3 spells CAWSPGDRVRGEQYF. CDR3 sequence (DNA): TGTGCCTGGAGTCCAGGGGACAGGGTCCGTGGCGAGCAGTACTTC. Filled out from reference TRBV30 and TRBJ2-7, the complete variable domain reads SQTIHQWPATLVQPVGSPLSLECTVEGTSNPNLYWYRQAAGRGLQLLFYSVGIGQISSEVPQNLSASRPQDRQFILSSKKLLLSDSGFYLCAWSPGDRVRGEQYFGPGTRLTVT.

The chain is built from TRBV30 and TRBJ2-1; TRBD2 matches 8 bases. CDR3 size: 14 residues. Germline loops: CDR1 GTSNPN, CDR2 SVGIG (reference sequence). J lost 8 bases, V lost 2 bases, and 8 bases had no gene match. The CDR3 is CAWSFSGSSDEQFF. The CDR3 DNA follows: TGTGCCTGGAGTTTCAGCGGGAGTTCAGATGAGCAGTTCTTC.

This clone was found a few times. The chain employs TRBV9 and TRBJ2-7; 7 positions agree with TRBD2. The CDR3 covers 15 residues. The V segment lost 6 bases and the J segment 0 bases; nucleotides outside the gene matches: 9. Germline CDR1 reads SGDLS; CDR2 reads YYNGEE. This CDR3 is CASTKGGGSSYEQYF. The CDR3 bases are TGTGCCAGCACAAAGGGCGGCGGGAGCTCCTACGAGCAGTACTTC.

The gene calls are TRBV7-6 and TRBJ1-1; possible D gene TRBD1, 5 bases. Trimming removed 4 bases at V and 7 bases at J, with 16 bases between. This CDR3 comprises 14 residues. Germline loops: CDR1 SGHVS, CDR2 FNYEAQ. CDR3 sequence: CASSSRAGESEAFF. The CDR3 DNA sequence: TGTGCCAGCAGCTCCCGTGCGGGGGAAAGTGAAGCTTTCTTT.

The chain recombines TRBV29-1 with TRBJ2-3; TRBD2 might be the D (7 bases). The V end was cut by 3 bases, the J end by 4 bases, with 17 bases between. The CDR3 is 15 residues long. Germline V lookup: CDR1 SQVTM, CDR2 ANQGSEA. The CDR3 DNA reads TGCAGCGTTGAGGCCGGGGGGCGCTTAGCAGATACGCAGTATTTT. Translating gives CSVEAGGRLADTQYF.

The CDR3: CASSQVTGGHEQFF. CDR3 sequence (DNA): TGTGCCAGCAGCCAAGTCACAGGGGGCCATGAGCAGTTCTTC. The V and J genes are TRBV4-2 and TRBJ2-1, with TRBD1 matching 9 bases. CDR1 and CDR2 (germline): LGHNA, YNFKEQ. There are 14 residues in the CDR3. Trimming cost V 1 base and J 8 bases; bases outside gene matches: 3.